This TCR beta chain was found in a study of vaccination effects on CD4 cells after COVID-19. Profiled with immunoSEQ multiplex PCR; TCRdb holds only in-frame clones, not every one. The sample lists about 73,000 clones; 78% were seen once. Ahead of sequencing, the ViraFEST assay grew antigen-specific CD4+ T cells using viral peptide pools. CD4+ T cells were isolated after around 10 days of culture. None of these healthy vaccinees had been infected with SARS-CoV-2 before vaccination. With about 9.8 ug/ml peptides and 7.5 to 10 IU/ml IL-2, fewer than 2.5 million PBMC per well were cultured. Days 3 and 7 were when half the medium was replaced with IL-2 medium. A word on this clone: Its antigen is still unknown.

Sequenced material: CD4+ T cells from PBMCs cultured with SARS-CoV-2 spike peptides, taken before COVID-19 vaccination. The sequence was collected from a human donor who received a COVID-19 vaccine.

In nucleotides, the CDR3 is TGTGCCAGCAGCGTAGTTGCAGTGACGGGCACCGGGGAGCTGTTTTTT. Translating gives CASSVVAVTGTGELFF. This chain connects TRBV9 to TRBJ2-2, with unresolved D. Germline CDR1 and CDR2: SGDLS and YYNGEE. This CDR3 spans 16 amino acids. Deletions cut 0 bases from V and 4 bases from J, with 13 bases between.